This T cell receptor beta chain was documented in a study of blood T cells in healthy people across ages. Germline CDR1 is PRHDT and CDR2 is FYEKMQ (reference sequence). The CDR3 loop spans 17 amino acids. Study-wide results and limits: Underestimates were what the diversity estimates from one million T cells were considered to be. What prevented conclusive comparison of naive and antigen-experienced cells was that PBMCs were unsorted.

On this clonotype itself: The target antigen is unknown.

Sample-barcoded 5' priming and a J-beta primer mix drove a second PCR of 7 to 11 cycles. Tagging of each cDNA molecule was performed by a template-switch adaptor with 12 random nucleotides. TCRdb used MiXCR to reprocess the 5' RACE reads, holding one entry per CDR3 protein. The table lists roughly 1 million distinct CDR3 sequences, under 30% of them singletons. The same data also went into a second study, on T cells of mothers and their children.

The TCR comes from a girl aged 2 to 10 in good health. The chain has TRBV13 and TRBJ2-5; 7 bases map to TRBD2. The J call could be wrong; TRBJ2-1 is a better fit for the DNA end. Sequenced sample: blood. The CDR3 DNA reads TGTGCCAGCAGCCCGGCCCGACACTTAGCGGGCCGGAATGAGCAGTTCTTC. Its protein is CASSPARHLAGRNEQFF.